This T cell receptor beta chain stems from a study of T-cell reconstitution after alpha-beta-depleted transplantation in children. With V trimmed by 5 bases and J by 3 bases, 15 bases remained unmatched. This CDR3 is 17 amino acids long. Germline V lookup: CDR1 SGHTA, CDR2 FQGNSA. Unique molecular identifiers were used to barcode this TCRbeta library. MiXCR, run by TCRdb on the PCR reads, gives a single entry per CDR3 protein. The repertoire includes about 540,000 distinct CDR3 sequences, approximately 20% of them detected once, and 3.3% sits in the top ten. The TCR was taken from a human donor who donated a stem cell graft to a child with acute lymphoblastic leukemia. The starting material was PBMCs from the stem cell graft donor, obtained from the stem cell graft. The V and J genes are TRBV7-2 and TRBJ2-5, with 7 positions matching TRBD1. The CDR3 here is CASSLGFFDRVKETQYF. The CDR3 bases are TGTGCCAGCAGCCTCGGCTTTTTTGACAGGGTTAAAGAGACCCAGTACTTC.